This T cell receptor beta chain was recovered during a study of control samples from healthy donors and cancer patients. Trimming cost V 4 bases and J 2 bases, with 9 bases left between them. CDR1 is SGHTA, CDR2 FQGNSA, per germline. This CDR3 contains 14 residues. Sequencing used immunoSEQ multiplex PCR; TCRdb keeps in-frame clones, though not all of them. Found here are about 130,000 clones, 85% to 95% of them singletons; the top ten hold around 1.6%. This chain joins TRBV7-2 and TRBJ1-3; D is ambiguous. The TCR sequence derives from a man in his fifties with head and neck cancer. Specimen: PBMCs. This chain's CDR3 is CASSSGLTGNTIYF. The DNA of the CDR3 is TGTGCCAGCAGCTCAGGACTAACTGGAAACACCATATATTTT.